There are a few counts of the clone carrying this TCR beta chain. Antigen specificity is unknown. This sample was included in a study of OX40 agonist ivuxolimab in advanced cancers. About the study: Three patients, one with hepatocellular carcinoma and two with cutaneous melanoma, achieved partial responses. Study-wide results and limits: At 0.1 to 3.0 mg/kg and by week 6, CD4+ and CD8+ T cells in the blood had expanded clonally.

Sequencing was performed with immunoSEQ multiplex PCR; in TCRdb, only in-frame clones are kept and a portion is missing. This sample yields roughly 80,000 clones, of which around four fifths are seen a single time; 0.75% to 1% belongs to the top ten. This CDR3 spans 13 amino acids. The V end was cut by 7 bases, the J end by 5 bases, with 16 bases between. The germline V gene has CDR1 SGHTS and CDR2 YDEGEE. The chain employs TRBV5-8 and TRBJ2-7; D unresolved. The clonotype originates from an adult with an advanced solid tumor such as melanoma, head and neck, liver or kidney cancer. Sequencing was performed on CD4+ or CD8+ T cells sorted from blood, taken in a trial of the OX40 agonist ivuxolimab. DNA of the CDR3: TGTGCCAGCCTCCCCCCCCCGGAGCACGAGCAGTACTTC. Its protein is CASLPPPEHEQYF.